This paragraph reports one T cell receptor (beta chain). The antigen is not known. RNA transcripts served as the template for amplifying TCR beta CDR3 regions. TCR CDR3 underwent first-round RT-PCR with the HTBI primer set. TCRdb analysed the multiplex PCR reads with MiXCR anew, one entry per CDR3 protein. The sample has around 600,000 distinct CDR3 sequences; roughly 45% are singletons. The data originate from a study of T cells in Graves' hyperthyroidism and ophthalmopathy. Patients having uncontrolled infection, another autoimmune disease, pregnancy or lactation were not included. Diagnoses were made from clinical symptoms, serum measures (thyroxine and TRAb), thyroid ultrasound and orbital computed tomography. Study-wide results and caveats: A 13 V-J signature model discriminated ophthalmopathy versus stable hyperthyroidism. It was a median approximately 6.9 months before onset that the model predicted ophthalmopathy.

What was sequenced was peripheral blood or thyroid tissue (not recorded which). The source of this sequence is an adult man with Graves' disease, either hyperthyroidism or ophthalmopathy (not recorded which).

In nucleotides, the CDR3 is TGTGCCAGCAGCTACGCCGGGACAGGGGCCCTCACCGGGGAGCTGTTTTTT. Translated: CASSYAGTGALTGELFF. V is TRBV7-9 and J is TRBJ2-2, with 10 bases aligning to TRBD1. With V trimmed by 4 bases and J by 4 bases, 9 bases remained unmatched. The CDR3 spans 17 residues. Germline V CDR1 and CDR2: SEHNR, FQNEAQ (reference sequence).